The source of this T cell receptor (beta chain) is a study of graft-versus-host responses after intestinal transplantation. V was clipped by 6 bases and J by 4 bases; unmatched bases: 7. This CDR3 has 15 amino acids. The germline gives CDR1 SEHNR, CDR2 FQNEAQ (reference sequence). Some clones are missing from TCRdb's copy, which holds only in-frame ones; the method was immunoSEQ multiplex PCR. The table includes about 54,000 clones, roughly nine tenths detected once. The sample consisted of PBMCs, taken roughly 660 days after intestinal transplant. This clonotype was obtained from a human patient who received an intestinal transplant, so some T cells may come from the graft donor. The chain employs TRBV7-9 and TRBJ2-1; 9 bases align to TRBD2. The DNA for the CDR3 is TGTGCCAGCAGTCCCGGGACTAGCTTGTACAATGAGCAGTTCTTC. Protein sequence: CASSPGTSLYNEQFF.